Listed here are 12 T cell receptor beta chains from one sample, sequenced in a study of Graves' ophthalmopathy and Graves' hyperthyroidism. The TCR beta CDR3 regions underwent amplification from RNA transcripts. RT-PCR was first run with HTBI primers, then multiplex PCR in a second round. TCRdb reanalysed the multiplex PCR reads using MiXCR and keeps one entry per CDR3 protein. The sample carries about 700,000 distinct CDR3 sequences, approximately 40% recorded once. Sequenced sample: peripheral blood. The receptor set was obtained from an adult man with Graves' ophthalmopathy.

As regards this clonotype: This could be a read error, since a much larger clone is one nucleotide away. This chain joins TRBV25-1 and TRBJ2-5; D could derive from TRBD1 or TRBD2 (5 bases each). Germline lookup yields CDR1 MGHDK and CDR2 SYGVNS. The V gene lost 6 bases and the J gene lost 6 bases, with 17 bases spanning the gap. There are 14 residues in the CDR3. The CDR3 nucleotides read TGTGCCAGCAGCTCGGCCGGGGCAGTGCAGACCCAGTACTTC. It codes for CASSSAGAVQTQYF.

To note about this clonotype: This may stem from a read error, because a much larger clone lies one nucleotide away. The chain is built from TRBV2 and TRBJ1-2; D possibly corresponds to TRBD1 (6 bases). This CDR3 has 13 amino acids. CDR1 SNHLY and CDR2 FYNNEI come from the germline V gene. CDR3 sequence (DNA): TGTGCCAGCAGTGTACAGGGAAACTATGACTACACCTTC. It codes for CASSVQGNYDYTF.

The sample holds many counts of this clonotype. For the CDR3, the DNA is TGTGCCAGCAGCCAGACAGGGGTGCGAGGCACCGGGGAGCTGTTTTTT. This gives the protein CASSQTGVRGTGELFF. V usage is TRBV12-3 or TRBV12-4 and J usage is TRBJ2-2; 8 bases map to TRBD1. The CDR3 totals 16 residues. Losses at the gene ends were 6 bases for V and 4 bases for J; bases not matched to a gene: 10.

This clonotype was counted many times. The genes are TRBV5-8 and TRBJ1-2; no clear D gene. This CDR3 contains 13 residues. Deletions cut 5 bases from V and 8 bases from J, with 16 bases between. Germline assignment: CDR1 SGHTS and CDR2 YDEGEE. CDR3 amino acids: CASSSPGPAGYTF. In DNA form, the CDR3 reads TGTGCCAGCAGTTCCCCCGGGCCTGCCGGCTACACCTTC.

In its sample, this clonotype was seen many times. The rearrangement links TRBV10-3 to TRBJ2-5, with 7 bases identical to TRBD1. This CDR3 has 13 residues. Germline CDR1 is ENHRY and CDR2 is SYGVKD. J gave up 3 bases and V 4 bases, and 2 bases lay outside the gene matches. The CDR3 region has the DNA TGTGCCATCAGTGGACAGGGCAAAGAGACCCAGTACTTC. This sequence encodes CAISGQGKETQYF.

At least ten counts were recorded for this clonotype. The rearrangement joins TRBV7-2 to TRBJ2-7; D is uncertain. Looked up from germline, CDR1 is SGHTA and CDR2 is FQGNSA. V was cut by 3 bases and J by 4 bases, with 7 bases left in between. This CDR3 contains 12 residues. DNA for the CDR3: TGTGCCAGCAGCTTGCAGAGTTACGAGCAGTACTTC. Its protein product is CASSLQSYEQYF. The variable domain in full, completed from reference TRBV7-2 and TRBJ2-7, reads GAGVSQSPSNKVTEKGKDVELRCDPISGHTALYWYRQSLGQGLEFLIYFQGNSAPDKSGLPSDRFSAERTGGSVSTLTIQRTQQEDSAVYLCASSLQSYEQYFGPGTRLTVT.

The chain links TRBV24-1 to TRBJ2-5, with TRBD1 identical over 8 bases. V gave up 9 bases and J gave up 3 bases; unmatched junction bases: 5. This CDR3 region has 13 residues. The germline gives CDR1 KGHDR, CDR2 SFDVKD. The CDR3 region has the DNA TGTGCCACCGCCCGGACAGGGAAAGAGACCCAGTACTTC. It yields the protein CATARTGKETQYF.

The DNA for the CDR3 is TGTGCCAGCAGTTTATTACAGGGGATGGGGTACGAGCAGTACTTC. Residues: CASSLLQGMGYEQYF. J is TRBJ2-7 and V is TRBV12-3 or TRBV12-4; 7 bases align to TRBD1. The CDR3 runs to 15 residues. Trimming at V came to 2 bases and at J to 4 bases, leaving 8 bases not matched to a gene.

V is TRBV4-1 and J is TRBJ1-5; no firm D call. Germline V gene data show CDR1 as MGHRA and CDR2 as YSYEKL. The CDR3 contains 15 residues. Between the trimmed V and J ends, which lost 0 bases and 4 bases, there was a span of 10 bases. DNA of the CDR3: TGCGCCAGCAGCCAAGATACGACGGCGAATCAGCCCCAGCATTTT. It is translated as CASSQDTTANQPQHF.

This chain connects TRBV2 to TRBJ2-7, with TRBD2 matching 7 bases. CDR1 and CDR2 (germline): SNHLY, FYNNEI. With 5 bases clipped from V and 5 bases from J, the junction kept 12 bases outside the gene matches. This CDR3 has 15 residues. CDR3 sequence reads: CASSSRTSQFHEQYF. CDR3 coding DNA: TGTGCCAGCAGTTCTAGGACTAGTCAGTTCCACGAGCAGTACTTC.

V gene TRBV10-3 combines with J gene TRBJ1-5; D is ambiguous. CDR3 size: 15 residues. CDR1 and CDR2 from the germline V gene are ENHRY and SYGVKD. Trimming removed 0 bases at V and 0 bases at J, with 6 bases between. The CDR3 spells CAISESRNSNQPQHF. CDR3 coding DNA: TGTGCCATCAGTGAGTCGAGAAATAGCAATCAGCCCCAGCATTTT.

In this sample, this clonotype turned up many times. The V gene is TRBV25-1, the J gene TRBJ1-1; the D gene is possibly TRBD1 (6 bases). The germline V gene encodes CDR1 MGHDK and CDR2 SYGVNS. Deletions cut 5 bases from V and 0 bases from J, with 16 bases between. CDR3 length: 16 residues. The CDR3 reads CASSQDSNYLNTEAFF. CDR3 nucleotide sequence: TGTGCCAGCAGTCAGGACAGCAACTACCTGAACACTGAAGCTTTCTTT.